This T cell receptor (beta chain) was found in a study of T cells in Graves' hyperthyroidism and ophthalmopathy (dated 2019 in TCRdb). Some background on the complete study: Peripheral blood was sampled at the time of initial diagnosis, prior to any treatment. The paper reports TCR Vbeta CDR3 sequencing of some 140 peripheral blood samples: around 45 ophthalmopathy, around 80 hyperthyroidism and 17 progressor patients. TCR V-J signatures able to tell the groups apart were searched for in a discovery cohort of more than 90 patients, of whom roughly 42 had Graves' ophthalmopathy and around 57 had stable Graves' hyperthyroidism. Prospective prediction of ophthalmopathy was tested in an independent validation cohort consisting of some 19 hyperthyroidism patients and around 17 patients who later progressed to ophthalmopathy. In several Graves' hyperthyroidism patients, the study also compared T-cell repertoires from thyroid tissue with T-cell repertoires from blood. For training and testing, the 100 or so patients in the discovery cohort were randomly divided in a 7:3 ratio. Following sampling, methimazole starting at 30 mg daily was given to hyperthyroidism patients, and high-dose intravenous methylprednisolone was given to ophthalmopathy patients. Overall study outcomes, separate from this receptor: In cross-validation, a model built on a 13 V-J signature told ophthalmopathy apart from stable hyperthyroidism with 85% to 90% sensitivity and roughly 81% specificity, and in testing the same model reached 80%/75%. No statistical method was used to fix the sample size in advance, and group allocation was not hidden from the investigators. During validation, the model predicted progression to ophthalmopathy a median of approximately 7 months ahead of onset, with roughly 65% sensitivity and under 85% specificity. Most expanded thyroid clonotypes (frequency above 0.001) were also detected in blood, a finding suggesting that blood repertoires may reflect thyroid immune responses.

The TCR beta CDR3 regions were amplified from RNA transcripts. The TCR CDR3 was subjected to a first round of RT-PCR using the HTBI primer set and the Qiagen OneStep RT-PCR kit. A second multiplex PCR round built the libraries, followed by size selection and purification. Paired-end sequencing of the libraries was performed with 100 bp reads on an Illumina HiSeq2000. In the authors' own workflow: Raw data were processed with SOAPnuke, discarding reads with adapters, uncalled bases, mean Phred below 15, or no exact constant-primer or identifier match. High-quality paired reads were merged using COPE v1.2.5, and each unique nucleotide sequence was defined as a clonotype. MiTCR v1.1 was used to align clonotypes to the IMGT TRBV, TRBD and TRBJ reference segments. The analysis was restricted to V-J combinations with a frequency above 0.0001, which together covered around 99% of the repertoires. A TCS score was defined as the ratio between F50 (clonal expansion) and ExV (chaos), using BLOSUM62-based TCRdist between CDR3 peptides within each V-J. Welch's t-statistics and random forest reduced fewer than 550 V-J features to 10 to 15, which were used in a naive Bayes classifier (R e1071). The public reads were run again by TCRdb, first through fastp at Q25 and then through MiXCR, and only productive beta chains were kept. Each CDR3 protein gets just one entry, which takes the most common genes and DNA from the rows behind it. In this record, the V and J calls reflect TCRdb's handling and not the investigators' own analysis. The sample records some 580,000 distinct CDR3 sequences, roughly a sixth of which are singletons. Together, the top ten hold around 3.5% of the sample.

This clonotype was detected only a few times. Its binding antigen is unknown. Base qualities are not recorded, but no much larger clone differs from it by a single base. Ophthalmopathy patients had moderately to severely active disease, Clinical Activity Score of at least 3, NOSPECS grade of at least 4, and duration under 3 months. The study excluded patients with uncontrolled infections, other autoimmune diseases, pregnancy or lactation. Diagnoses were based on clinical symptoms, serum thyroxine and TRAb, thyroid ultrasound and orbital computed tomography. PBMCs were isolated from 7.5 to 10 ml of fresh peripheral blood by Ficoll-Paque density gradient centrifugation. Total RNA was extracted with Trizol reagent, and quality was checked on an Agilent 2100 Bioanalyzer. Sample: blood. This TCR was sampled from a woman aged 40 to 50 with Graves' ophthalmopathy.

The DNA sequence reads TGTGCCAGCAGCGCAAGGGACATTTACTATGGCTACACCTTC. This gives the protein CASSARDIYYGYTF. This receptor chain uses TRBV5-6 and TRBJ1-2; the D gene is perhaps TRBD1, on 6 matching bases. From the cysteine through the phenylalanine, the CDR3 covers 14 amino acids. The kept DNA is CDR3 alone, 42 bases in frame from the first base. The germline V gene specifies SGHDT as CDR1 and YYEEEE as CDR2. V is cut by 4 bases and J by 3 bases, and the space between the germline ends is 13 bases. Where the CDR3 stops, the reference TRBV5-6 and TRBJ1-2 genes take over; the full variable domain is DAGVTQSPTHLIKTRGQQVTLRCSPKSGHDTVSWYQQALGQGPQFIFQYYEEEERQRGNFPDRFSGHQFPNYSSELNVNALLLGDSALYLCASSARDIYYGYTFGSGTRLTVV.